The 25 T cell receptor beta chains in this list originate from one sample, sequenced in a study of T cell responses to AZD1222 COVID-19 vaccine. Clones were read by immunoSEQ multiplex PCR, and TCRdb kept only the in-frame ones, dropping some. The sample yields roughly 100,000 clones, 84% seen once. Source: peripheral blood, taken on day 0 of AZD1222 vaccination. The receptors stem from an adult in good health.

The V and J genes are TRBV3-1 (or the pseudogene TRBV3-2) and TRBJ1-5; D may be TRBD1 (6 bases). The germline gives CDR1 LGHDT, CDR2 YNNKEL (reference sequence). The V end was cut by 5 bases, the J end by 7 bases, with 12 bases between. This CDR3 region has 13 residues. This CDR3 reads CASSAQGNQPQHF. The CDR3 coding sequence is TGTGCCAGCAGCGCACAGGGAAACCAGCCCCAGCATTTT.

The CDR3 nucleotides read TGCGCCAGCAGCCAAGATGGTGGACAGGGGGCTTATGGCTACACCTTC. It codes for CASSQDGGQGAYGYTF. V and J are TRBV4-3 and TRBJ1-2; TRBD1 matches 11 bases. CDR1 and CDR2 from the germline V gene are LGHNA and YSLEER. V lost 0 bases and J lost 5; bases outside the gene matches: 5. This CDR3 has 16 residues.

The chain combines TRBV19 with TRBJ1-5, with TRBD1 as a possible D gene (5 bases). This CDR3 comprises 14 residues. V lost 1 base, J lost 1 base, and 5 bases lay in between. Germline V lookup: CDR1 LNHDA, CDR2 SQIVND (reference sequence). The chain's CDR3 is CASSIAGSNQPQHF. CDR3 bases: TGTGCCAGTAGTATAGCAGGGAGCAATCAGCCCCAGCATTTT.

This chain connects TRBV7-2 to TRBJ2-7; weak D call: TRBD1 (6 bases). This CDR3 is built from 14 residues. V dropped 3 bases and J dropped 0 bases, with 9 bases sitting between them. CDR1 SGHTA and CDR2 FQGNSA come from the germline V gene. Here the CDR3 reads CASSFGGSSYEQYF. The CDR3, as DNA: TGTGCCAGCAGCTTTGGGGGCAGCTCCTACGAGCAGTACTTC.

This chain connects TRBV6-4 to TRBJ1-1, with D perhaps matching TRBD1 (5 bases). V lost 6 bases to trimming and J lost 4 bases, with 15 bases between them. Germline-derived CDR1 and CDR2 are MRHNA and SNTAGT. The CDR3 length is 14 residues. The CDR3: CASRGQGSSTEAFF. The DNA of the CDR3 is TGTGCCAGCAGGGGGCAGGGTTCGAGCACTGAAGCTTTCTTT.

This clone appeared a single time. The chain employs TRBV5-1 and TRBJ1-6; D possibly corresponds to TRBD1 (5 bases). The germline V and J ends were trimmed by 3 bases and 3 bases, with 10 bases remaining between them. The CDR3 loop spans 15 amino acids. The germline V gene has CDR1 SGHRS and CDR2 YFSETQ. CDR3 in amino acids: CASSSGTVYNSPLHF. The CDR3 DNA sequence: TGCGCCAGCAGCTCAGGGACGGTCTATAATTCACCCCTCCACTTT. Full variable domain (missing parts from reference TRBV5-1 and TRBJ1-6): KAGVTQTPRYLIKTRGQQVTLSCSPISGHRSVSWYQQTPGQGLQFLFEYFSETQRNKGNFPGRFSGRQFSNSRSEMNVSTLELGDSALYLCASSSGTVYNSPLHFGNGTRLTVT.

V and J are TRBV19 and TRBJ2-7; a weak D match, TRBD2 (6 bases). The CDR3 is 13 amino acids. With 4 bases removed from V and 7 bases from J, the gap between germline ends came to 14 bases. Germline V CDR1 and CDR2: LNHDA, SQIVND (reference sequence). DNA for the CDR3: TGTGCCAGTAGTAGGCATCTGGGGGGTGAGCAGTACGTC. Translation gives CASSRHLGGEQYV.

The chain has TRBV7-2 and TRBJ1-6; 7 bases align to TRBD1. The germline gives CDR1 SGHTA, CDR2 FQGNSA. There are 14 residues in the CDR3. J was trimmed by 6 bases and V by 3 bases; bases with no gene match: 2. The chain's CDR3 is CASSLTGINSPLHF. Written as DNA, the CDR3 is TGTGCCAGCAGCTTGACAGGGATTAATTCACCCCTCCACTTT.

The chain couples TRBV12-5 to TRBJ1-5; D not certain. The V gene's germline CDR1 is LGHNT and CDR2 FRNRAP. Trimming cost V 0 bases and J 0 bases, with 21 bases left between them. This CDR3 is 20 amino acids long. CDR3 nucleotide sequence: TGTGCTAGTGGTTTGGTAGGGTATTGGCAGTTGGGTTATAGCAATCAGCCCCAGCATTTT. Amino acid sequence: CASGLVGYWQLGYSNQPQHF.

The chain uses TRBV7-2 and TRBJ2-2, with D perhaps assigned TRBD1 or TRBD2 (5 bases each). Germline lookup yields CDR1 SGHTA and CDR2 FQGNSA. CDR3 size: 15 residues. Trimming shortened V by 0 bases and J by 2 bases, and 7 bases separated the two germline ends. The CDR3 DNA is TGTGCCAGCAGCTTAGCGGGACGCAACACCGGGGAGCTGTTTTTT. It codes for CASSLAGRNTGELFF.

The CDR3 reads CASSPQGGQETQYF. CDR3 DNA: TGTGCCAGCAGTCCGCAGGGGGGTCAAGAGACCCAGTACTTC. The chain has TRBV6-2 or TRBV6-3 and TRBJ2-5, with D possibly TRBD1 on 7 matching bases. V lost 5 bases and J 2 bases, leaving 12 bases between the germline ends. The CDR3 has 14 residues. The V gene's germline CDR1 is MNHEY and CDR2 SVGEGT.

The gene calls are TRBV24-1 and TRBJ2-3, with D tentatively TRBD2 (5 bases). Trimming left V 1 base short and J 1 base short, with 14 bases between. The CDR3 has 17 residues. Per the germline V gene, CDR1 is KGHDR and CDR2 is SFDVKD. The CDR3 region is CATSDFGLKRGTDTQYF. In DNA form, the CDR3 reads TGTGCCACCAGTGATTTTGGACTCAAAAGAGGCACAGATACGCAGTATTTT.

J is TRBJ2-5 and V is TRBV7-2; 7 bases align to TRBD1. The CDR3 length is 15 residues. Germline V gene sequence: CDR1 SGHTA, CDR2 FQGNSA. With V trimmed by 3 bases and J by 5 bases, 9 bases remained unmatched. CDR3 nucleotides: TGTGCCAGCAGCTTTACAGGGGACCTAGGTGAGACCCAGTACTTC. The encoded protein is CASSFTGDLGETQYF.

J is TRBJ1-2 and V is TRBV11-2, with TRBD1 identical over 10 bases. The V segment lost 4 bases and the J segment 8 bases; nucleotides outside the gene matches: 13. There are 16 residues in the CDR3. Per the germline V gene, CDR1 is SGHAT and CDR2 is FQNNGV. Here the CDR3 DNA reads TGTGCCAGCAGCTCAAACGGATGGACAGGGGGGGCCGGCTACACCTTC. Translated: CASSSNGWTGGAGYTF.

The V call is TRBV10-1, the J call TRBJ2-3, with D unresolved. CDR3 length: 12 residues. The V gene's germline CDR1 is WNHNN and CDR2 SYGVQD (reference sequence). With 3 bases removed from V and 1 base from J, the gap between germline ends came to 2 bases. The CDR3 here is CASSEGTDTQYF. DNA for the CDR3: TGCGCCAGCAGTGAAGGCACAGATACGCAGTATTTT.

This clone is judged medium-sized. The V and J genes are TRBV5-1 and TRBJ2-1; TRBD2 matches at 8 bases. Germline CDR1 and CDR2: SGHRS and YFSETQ. The CDR3 runs to 15 residues. V gave up 4 bases and J gave up 10 bases; unmatched junction bases: 13. The CDR3 DNA is TGCGCCAGCAGCCCCCAGGGACTAGTAGCTGGGGAGCAGTTCTTC. As protein: CASSPQGLVAGEQFF.

This clone was seen once. The chain combines TRBV29-1 with TRBJ2-3; TRBD1 aligns across 8 bases. Germline values: CDR1 SQVTM, CDR2 ANQGSEA. Trimming cost V 3 bases and J 3 bases; bases outside gene matches: 8. CDR3 size: 15 residues. The CDR3 is CSVEGRGHQTDTQYF. CDR3 nucleotides: TGCAGCGTTGAGGGCAGGGGGCATCAGACAGATACGCAGTATTTT.

CDR3 bases: TGTGCCAGCAGCTTGGTGGGACTCTTAACAGATACGCAGTATTTT. This translates into CASSLVGLLTDTQYF. The gene calls are TRBV5-6 and TRBJ2-3, with D possibly matching TRBD2 (6 bases). Trimming shortened V by 0 bases and J by 3 bases, and 11 bases separated the two germline ends. This CDR3 comprises 15 residues. Germline CDR1 and CDR2: SGHDT and YYEEEE.

The chain joins TRBV18 to TRBJ2-2; D remains unclear. Per germline, CDR1 KGHSH and CDR2 LQKENI. The CDR3 runs to 14 residues. Trimming stripped 3 bases from V and 3 bases from J, with 8 bases between. The CDR3 DNA follows: TGTGCCAGCTCACCCATCCAACACACCGGGGAGCTGTTTTTT. Translated: CASSPIQHTGELFF.

This clone was detected once. This chain joins TRBV7-2 and TRBJ1-5; 8 bases are a match to TRBD1. Trimming cost V 5 bases and J 6 bases; bases outside gene matches: 9. Germline assignment: CDR1 SGHTA and CDR2 FQGNSA. This CDR3 contains 15 residues. The chain's CDR3 is CASSPRTGSGQPQHF. CDR3 coding DNA: TGTGCCAGCAGCCCGCGGACAGGGTCAGGTCAGCCCCAGCATTTT.

This rearrangement joins TRBV6-2 or TRBV6-3 to TRBJ1-2, with D possibly TRBD1 on 5 matching bases. Trimming removed 2 bases from V and 10 bases from J, with 11 bases in between. The germline gives CDR1 MNHEY, CDR2 SVGEGT. The CDR3 runs to 12 residues. The CDR3 nucleotides are TGTGCCAGCAGTTACAATCAGGGAGACTACACCTTC. It codes for CASSYNQGDYTF.

This CDR3 reads CASSGYGSPNEQFF. The CDR3 bases are TGTGCCAGCAGCGGCTACGGCAGCCCCAATGAGCAGTTCTTC. The chain recombines TRBV2 with TRBJ2-1; D not certain. This CDR3 is 14 amino acids long. Trimming removed 6 bases from V and 6 bases from J, with 15 bases in between. CDR1 and CDR2 from the germline V gene are SNHLY and FYNNEI.

The chain combines TRBV5-1 with TRBJ1-1; D may be TRBD1 (6 bases). V was clipped by 4 bases and J by 5 bases, with 18 bases between them. From germline, CDR1 is SGHRS and CDR2 YFSETQ. This CDR3 spans 15 amino acids. CDR3 nucleotide sequence: TGCGCCAGCAGCACCGGACAGCTTGGCTGGACTGAAGCTTTCTTT. Its translation is CASSTGQLGWTEAFF.

The V call is TRBV24-1, the J call TRBJ2-1; D is perhaps TRBD1 or TRBD2 (6 bases each). V was shortened by 8 bases and J by 11 bases, with 15 bases between the two germline ends. The CDR3 totals 12 residues. Germline V gene lookup returns CDR1 KGHDR and CDR2 SFDVKD. The CDR3 region is CATTDGGPKQFF. DNA for the CDR3: TGTGCCACCACTGACGGGGGCCCGAAGCAGTTCTTC.

This clone has only a few counts. This chain links TRBV18 with TRBJ1-5; D is unclear. This CDR3 spans 19 amino acids. Between the trimmed V and J ends, which lost 4 bases and 0 bases, there was a span of 22 bases. Germline V gives CDR1 KGHSH, CDR2 LQKENI. This CDR3 is CASSRYEQSRDNSNQPQHF. CDR3 nucleotides: TGTGCCAGCTCACGCTACGAACAAAGCAGAGATAATAGCAATCAGCCCCAGCATTTT.